These 4 T cell receptor beta chains were all obtained from the same sample, sequenced in a study of T cell responses to AZD1222 COVID-19 vaccine. Assay: immunoSEQ multiplex PCR; the TCRdb copy retains only in-frame clones and omits some. The profile shows over 200,000 clones, about 94% of them singletons. Sequencing used peripheral blood, obtained 28 days after the second dose of the MenACWY control vaccine. The receptor source for this set is an adult who received the MenACWY meningococcal vaccine as a control.

A single count supports this clone. Other DNA sequences in this sample translate to the same CDR3. V gene TRBV3-1 (or the pseudogene TRBV3-2) combines with J gene TRBJ1-6, with a weak D call TRBD1 (5 bases). CDR3 size: 14 residues. Trimming shortened V by 0 bases and J by 9 bases, and 9 bases separated the two germline ends. Germline CDR1 and CDR2: LGHDT and YNNKEL (reference sequence). Here the CDR3 DNA reads TGTGCCAGCAGCCAAGACAGGGCTGGTTCACCCCTCCACTTT. As protein: CASSQDRAGSPLHF.

This rearrangement joins TRBV19 to TRBJ1-2; D remains ambiguous. The CDR3 consists of 11 residues. The V gene's germline CDR1 is LNHDA and CDR2 SQIVND (reference sequence). V lost 6 bases and J 8 bases, leaving 10 bases between the germline ends. The CDR3 region has the DNA TGTGCCAGTAGGAAGAACGACGGCTACACCTTC. Amino acid sequence: CASRKNDGYTF.

The J gene is TRBJ2-3, the V gene TRBV7-9; D may match TRBD1 or TRBD2 (5 bases each). This CDR3 is built from 13 residues. The germline V gene has CDR1 SEHNR and CDR2 FQNEAQ (reference sequence). V was clipped by 6 bases and J by 2 bases, with 9 bases between them. CDR3 in amino acids: CASSEGLTDTQYF. CDR3 nucleotide sequence: TGTGCCAGCAGTGAGGGGCTCACAGATACGCAGTATTTT.

This chain uses TRBV9 with TRBJ2-2, with TRBD2 matching over 9 bases. Germline-derived CDR1 and CDR2 are SGDLS and YYNGEE. CDR3 length: 15 residues. J was trimmed by 7 bases and V by 0 bases; bases with no gene match: 4. In nucleotides, the CDR3 is TGTGCCAGCAGCGTAGTAGCGGGAGTGAACGGGGAGCTGTTTTTT. This encodes CASSVVAGVNGELFF.